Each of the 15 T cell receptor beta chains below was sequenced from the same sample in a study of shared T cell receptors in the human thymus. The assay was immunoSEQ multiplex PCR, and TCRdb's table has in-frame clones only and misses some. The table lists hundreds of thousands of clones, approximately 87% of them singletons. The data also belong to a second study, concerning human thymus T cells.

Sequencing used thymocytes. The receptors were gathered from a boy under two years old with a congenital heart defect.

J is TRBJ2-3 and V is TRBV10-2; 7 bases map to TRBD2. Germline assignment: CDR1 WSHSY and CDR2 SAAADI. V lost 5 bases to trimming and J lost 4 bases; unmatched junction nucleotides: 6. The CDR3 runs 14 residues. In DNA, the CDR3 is TGCGCCAGCAGTACTCAGGGAGGGTCAGATACGCAGTATTTT. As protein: CASSTQGGSDTQYF.

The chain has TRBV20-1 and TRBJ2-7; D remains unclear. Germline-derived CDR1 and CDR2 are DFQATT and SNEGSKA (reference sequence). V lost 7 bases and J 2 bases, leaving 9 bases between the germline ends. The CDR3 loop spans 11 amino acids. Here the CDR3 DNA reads TGCAGTGTAGACTCAGCCTACGAGCAGTACTTC. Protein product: CSVDSAYEQYF.

The CDR3 spells CASSSWTSGLPPNTYEQYF. The CDR3 nucleotides are TGTGCCAGCAGCTCATGGACTAGCGGGTTACCCCCAAATACCTACGAGCAGTACTTC. This sequence joins TRBV11-3 and TRBJ2-7, with TRBD2 matching 11 bases. Germline-derived CDR1 and CDR2 are SGHNT and YENEEA. Trimming took 4 bases from V and 2 from J; bases not matched to a gene: 16. This CDR3 comprises 19 residues.

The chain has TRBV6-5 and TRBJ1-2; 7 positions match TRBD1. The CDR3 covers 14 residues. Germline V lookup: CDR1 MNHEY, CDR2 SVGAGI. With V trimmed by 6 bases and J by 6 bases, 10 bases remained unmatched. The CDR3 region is CASSLDREEDGYTF. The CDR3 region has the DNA TGTGCCAGCAGCCTCGACAGGGAAGAAGATGGCTACACCTTC.

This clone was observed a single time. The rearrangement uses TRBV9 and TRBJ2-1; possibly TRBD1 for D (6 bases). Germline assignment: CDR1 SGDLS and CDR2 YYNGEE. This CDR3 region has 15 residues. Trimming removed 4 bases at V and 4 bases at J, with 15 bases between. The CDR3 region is CASSSHRASYNEQFF. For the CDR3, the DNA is TGTGCCAGCAGCTCCCACAGGGCGTCTTACAATGAGCAGTTCTTC.

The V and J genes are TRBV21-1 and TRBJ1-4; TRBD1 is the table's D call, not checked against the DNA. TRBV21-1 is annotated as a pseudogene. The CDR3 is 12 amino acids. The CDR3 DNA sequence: TGTGCCGGGCAGGGACACTATGAAAAACTGTTTTTT. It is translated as CAGQGHYEKLFF.

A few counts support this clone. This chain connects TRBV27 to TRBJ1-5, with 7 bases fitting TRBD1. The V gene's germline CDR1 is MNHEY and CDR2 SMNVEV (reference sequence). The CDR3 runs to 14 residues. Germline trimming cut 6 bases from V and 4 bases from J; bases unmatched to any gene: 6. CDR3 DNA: TGTGCCAGCAGGCAGACAGGGTGGAATCAGCCCCAGCATTTT. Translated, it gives CASRQTGWNQPQHF.

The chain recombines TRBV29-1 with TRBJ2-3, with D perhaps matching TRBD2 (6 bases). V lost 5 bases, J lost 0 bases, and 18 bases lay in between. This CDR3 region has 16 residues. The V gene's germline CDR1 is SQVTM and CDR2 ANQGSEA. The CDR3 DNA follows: TGCAGCGTTTTGGGGGGTGGGGAGGTTAGCACAGATACGCAGTATTTT. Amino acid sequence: CSVLGGGEVSTDTQYF.

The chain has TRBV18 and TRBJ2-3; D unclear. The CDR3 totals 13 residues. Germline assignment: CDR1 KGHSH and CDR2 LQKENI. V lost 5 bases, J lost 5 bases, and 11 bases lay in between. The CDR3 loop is CASSASSVDTQYF. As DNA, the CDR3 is TGTGCCAGCTCAGCATCTAGTGTAGATACGCAGTATTTT.

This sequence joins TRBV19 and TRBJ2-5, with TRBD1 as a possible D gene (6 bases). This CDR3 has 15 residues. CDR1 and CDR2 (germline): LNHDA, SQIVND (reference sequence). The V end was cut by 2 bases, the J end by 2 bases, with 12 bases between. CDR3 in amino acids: CASSIRGQGQETQYF. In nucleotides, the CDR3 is TGTGCCAGTAGTATAAGGGGACAAGGACAAGAGACCCAGTACTTC.

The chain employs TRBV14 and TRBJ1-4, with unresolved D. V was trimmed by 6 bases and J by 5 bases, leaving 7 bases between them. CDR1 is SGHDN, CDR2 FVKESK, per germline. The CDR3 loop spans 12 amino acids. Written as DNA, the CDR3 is TGTGCCAGCAGTCGCGAAAATGAAAAACTGTTTTTT. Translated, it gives CASSRENEKLFF.

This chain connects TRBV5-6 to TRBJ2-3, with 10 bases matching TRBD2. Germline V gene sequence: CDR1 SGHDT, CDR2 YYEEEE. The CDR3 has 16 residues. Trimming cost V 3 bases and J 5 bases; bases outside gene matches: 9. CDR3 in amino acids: CASSWASGRGVDTQYF. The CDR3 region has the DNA TGTGCCAGCAGCTGGGCCAGCGGGAGGGGGGTAGATACGCAGTATTTT. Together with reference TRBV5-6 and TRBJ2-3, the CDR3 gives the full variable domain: DAGVTQSPTHLIKTRGQQVTLRCSPKSGHDTVSWYQQALGQGPQFIFQYYEEEERQRGNFPDRFSGHQFPNYSSELNVNALLLGDSALYLCASSWASGRGVDTQYFGPGTRLTVL.

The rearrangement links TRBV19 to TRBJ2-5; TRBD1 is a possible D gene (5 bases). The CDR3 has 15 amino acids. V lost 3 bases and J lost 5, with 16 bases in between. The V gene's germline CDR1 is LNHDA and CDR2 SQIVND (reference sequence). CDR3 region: CASSMLLGRRETQYF. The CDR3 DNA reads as TGTGCCAGTAGTATGCTGCTGGGGCGCAGGGAGACCCAGTACTTC.

CDR3 bases: TGTGCCAGCAGCTTCCGCGGACTAGAGGGTCCAGATACGCAGTATTTT. It specifies CASSFRGLEGPDTQYF. This chain joins TRBV9 and TRBJ2-3, with 7 bases matching TRBD2. The CDR3 consists of 16 residues. Germline V gene sequence: CDR1 SGDLS, CDR2 YYNGEE. The junction had 12 bases not matched to a gene; V was cut back by 4 bases and J by 4 bases.

In DNA form, the CDR3 reads TGTGCCAGCAGCCCAACCCGACTAGCGGGAGATGGGGAGACCCAGTACTTC. Residues: CASSPTRLAGDGETQYF. The J gene is TRBJ2-5, the V gene TRBV7-9; 12 bases align to TRBD2. Unmatched junction bases numbered 12, after V lost 5 bases and J lost 5 bases. The germline gives CDR1 SEHNR, CDR2 FQNEAQ (reference sequence). This CDR3 is 17 amino acids long.